This T cell receptor (beta chain) originates from a study of tumor-infiltrating lymphocytes in oesophageal squamous cell carcinoma. V lost 6 bases and J lost 7; bases outside the gene matches: 9. This CDR3 comprises 13 residues. Germline loops: CDR1 DFQATT, CDR2 SNEGSKA (reference sequence). This clonotype appeared a few times. TCRdb reprocessed the PCR reads with MiXCR, giving one entry per CDR3 protein. The sample contains more than 9,500 distinct CDR3 sequences, around 59% of which appear only once. What was sequenced was esophageal tumor tissue. The J gene is TRBJ1-1, the V gene TRBV20-1, with 9 bases aligning to TRBD1. This TCR came from a female donor with esophageal squamous cell carcinoma. The CDR3 coding sequence is TGCAGTGCCCGCCCGGGACAGGGATATGAAGCTTTCTTT. Its protein product is CSARPGQGYEAFF.